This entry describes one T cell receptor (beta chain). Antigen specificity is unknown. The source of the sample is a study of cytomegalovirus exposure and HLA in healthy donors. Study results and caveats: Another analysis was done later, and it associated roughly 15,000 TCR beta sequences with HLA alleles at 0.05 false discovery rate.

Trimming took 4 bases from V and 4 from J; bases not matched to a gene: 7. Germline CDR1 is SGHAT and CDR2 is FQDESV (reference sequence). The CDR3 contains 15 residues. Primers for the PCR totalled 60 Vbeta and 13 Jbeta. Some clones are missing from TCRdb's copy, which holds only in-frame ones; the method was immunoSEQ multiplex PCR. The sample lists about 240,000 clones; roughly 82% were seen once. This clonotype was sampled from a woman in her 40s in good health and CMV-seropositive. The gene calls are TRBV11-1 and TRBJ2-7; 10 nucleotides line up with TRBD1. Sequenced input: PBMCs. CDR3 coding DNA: TGTGCCAGCAGCTCCAACCGGGACAGGGGATACGAGCAGTACTTC. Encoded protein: CASSSNRDRGYEQYF. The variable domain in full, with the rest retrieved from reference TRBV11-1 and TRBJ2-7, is EAEVAQSPRYKITEKSQAVAFWCDPISGHATLYWYRQILGQGPELLVQFQDESVVDDSQLPKDRFSAERLKGVDSTLKIQPAELGDSAMYLCASSSNRDRGYEQYFGPGTRLTVT.